Presented here are 13 T cell receptor beta chains from one specimen sequenced in a study of breast tumors, draining lymph nodes, adjacent tissues. Samples came from axillary lymph nodes draining the breast cancer. TCRdb used MiXCR to reprocess the multiplex PCR reads, holding one entry per CDR3 protein. The repertoire consists of approximately 150,000 distinct CDR3 sequences, with 32% occurring once and the leading ten covering about 2.5%. Sequenced material: axillary lymph node tissue. Receptors originate from a female donor with breast cancer. Some clones in this sample may be carry-over from other donors' samples.

This clonotype was seen many times. The chain has TRBV7-9 and TRBJ1-2, with 9 nucleotides matching TRBD1. CDR1 is SEHNR and CDR2 is FQNEAQ in the germline V gene (reference sequence). CDR3 size: 15 residues. The J segment lost 6 bases and the V segment lost 7 bases, leaving 12 bases of the junction unmatched. Here the CDR3 DNA reads TGTGCCAGCACCGAACAGGGGGCGTCCATAGATGGCTACACCTTC. Translating gives CASTEQGASIDGYTF. Using reference TRBV7-9 and TRBJ1-2 for the parts outside the CDR3, the full variable domain is DTGVSQNPRHKITKRGQNVTFRCDPISEHNRLYWYRQTLGQGPEFLTYFQNEAQLEKSRLLSDRFSAERPKGSFSTLEIQRTEQGDSAMYLCASTEQGASIDGYTFGSGTRLTVV.

This clonotype was recorded at least ten times. CDR3 sequence: CASSRTWTSPLHF. The CDR3 nucleotides are TGTGCCAGCAGCCGGACCTGGACGTCACCCCTCCACTTT. The gene calls are TRBV7-2 and TRBJ1-6; D remains ambiguous. The CDR3 runs to 13 residues. Germline CDR1 reads SGHTA; CDR2 reads FQGNSA. Trimming pared 5 bases from V and 10 bases from J, leaving 12 bases between.

This clonotype was detected ten times or more. The CDR3 loop is CSAPRQNIQYF. Here the CDR3 DNA reads TGCAGTGCCCCTCGACAAAACATTCAGTACTTC. The chain carries TRBV20-1 and TRBJ2-4; D call uncertain. V lost 6 bases and J lost 5, with 8 bases in between. The CDR3 is 11 amino acids. Germline CDR1 reads DFQATT; CDR2 reads SNEGSKA (reference sequence).

This clonotype was observed many times. This rearrangement joins TRBV20-1 to TRBJ2-1; D may correspond to TRBD1 or TRBD2 (5 bases each). Trimming took off 7 bases at V and 8 bases at J, with 24 bases between the two ends. CDR3 length: 15 amino acids. From germline, CDR1 is DFQATT and CDR2 SNEGSKA (reference sequence). The CDR3 spells CSVQPGWGIADEQFF. The CDR3 DNA reads TGCAGTGTCCAACCCGGATGGGGGATTGCCGATGAGCAGTTCTTC.

In this sample, this clonotype turned up many times. The CDR3 DNA reads TGTGCCAGCAGTGAGAGGATACGGGAGGGCTACACCTTC. Translating it yields CASSERIREGYTF. The chain links TRBV2 to TRBJ1-2; D gene unclear. Germline loops: CDR1 SNHLY, CDR2 FYNNEI. The CDR3 has 13 residues. V lost 3 bases and J lost 8, with 13 bases in between.

This clonotype was counted at least ten times. This CDR3 reads CAISDPQAKDEKLFF. The CDR3 DNA is TGTGCCATCAGTGACCCTCAGGCTAAGGATGAAAAACTGTTTTTT. The rearrangement joins TRBV10-3 to TRBJ1-4; D ambiguous. The CDR3 sequence is 15 residues long. Between the trimmed V and J ends, which lost 3 bases and 6 bases, there was a span of 14 bases. The germline V gene encodes CDR1 ENHRY and CDR2 SYGVKD.

A note on this clonotype: Relative to the germline gene, one junction end is altered; a read error may explain this. This chain uses TRBV5-1 with TRBJ2-5; no clear D. The CDR3 has 12 residues. Germline CDR1 is SGHRS and CDR2 is YFSETQ. The CDR3 sequence is CASSFPGETHYF. The CDR3 region has the DNA TGCGCCAGCAGCTTCCCTGGTGAGACCCACTACTTC.

This clonotype was picked up a small number of times. The chain employs TRBV30 and TRBJ1-1, with D possibly matching TRBD1 (6 bases). The germline CDR1 and CDR2 sequences are GTSNPN and SVGIG (reference sequence). The CDR3 is made up of 15 amino acids. V lost 0 bases, J lost 0 bases, and 11 bases lay in between. The CDR3 sequence is CAWSVPYRVNTEAFF. The CDR3 DNA reads TGTGCCTGGAGTGTCCCCTACAGGGTGAACACTGAAGCTTTCTTT.

The genes are TRBV6-1 and TRBJ1-1; TRBD1 matches at 7 bases. Trimming cost V 4 bases and J 5 bases; bases outside gene matches: 7. Germline CDR1 and CDR2: MNHNS and SASEGT. This CDR3 comprises 14 residues. The CDR3, as DNA: TGTGCCAGCAGTGTCCTGACAGGGCCTACTGAAGCTTTCTTT. It specifies CASSVLTGPTEAFF.

The rearrangement links TRBV9 to TRBJ1-3; D call uncertain. There are 14 residues in the CDR3. The germline V gene encodes CDR1 SGDLS and CDR2 YYNGEE. The V end was cut by 4 bases, the J end by 4 bases, with 12 bases between. CDR3 sequence: CASSRGDSGNTIYF. CDR3 nucleotide sequence: TGTGCCAGCAGCCGTGGGGATAGCGGAAACACCATATATTTT.

This clonotype was counted many times. The gene calls are TRBV20-1 and TRBJ1-5; perhaps TRBD1 as D (5 bases). The CDR3 loop spans 15 amino acids. The V end lost 1 base, the J end lost 10 bases, and 20 bases lay between the germline ends. Germline V lookup: CDR1 DFQATT, CDR2 SNEGSKA (reference sequence). This CDR3 is CSARGGGALVGPQHF. The CDR3 DNA sequence: TGCAGTGCTAGAGGGGGTGGGGCCCTGGTAGGTCCCCAGCATTTT.

Many counts were recorded for this clonotype. The chain combines TRBV12-3 or TRBV12-4 with TRBJ1-5; D is undetermined. This CDR3 has 12 residues. V was cut by 6 bases and J by 7 bases, with 10 bases left in between. CDR3 nucleotide sequence: TGTGCCAGCAGCGGGTATGGACAGCCCCAGCATTTT. Amino acids: CASSGYGQPQHF.

Worth noting for this clonotype: The junction departs from the called germline gene at one end, perhaps through a read error. The gene calls are TRBV5-1 and TRBJ2-5; D unresolved. CDR3 length: 14 amino acids. Germline V gives CDR1 SGHRS, CDR2 YFSETQ. The CDR3 loop reads CASSLGGFQDTQYF. Written as DNA, the CDR3 is TGCGCCAGCAGCTTGGGTGGTTTTCAAGACACCCAGTACTTC. Drawing the rest from reference TRBV5-1 and TRBJ2-5, the complete variable domain is KAGVTQTPRYLIKTRGQQVTLSCSPISGHRSVSWYQQTPGQGLQFLFEYFSETQRNKGNFPGRFSGRQFSNSRSEMNVSTLELGDSALYLCASSLGGFQDTQYFGPGTRLLVL.